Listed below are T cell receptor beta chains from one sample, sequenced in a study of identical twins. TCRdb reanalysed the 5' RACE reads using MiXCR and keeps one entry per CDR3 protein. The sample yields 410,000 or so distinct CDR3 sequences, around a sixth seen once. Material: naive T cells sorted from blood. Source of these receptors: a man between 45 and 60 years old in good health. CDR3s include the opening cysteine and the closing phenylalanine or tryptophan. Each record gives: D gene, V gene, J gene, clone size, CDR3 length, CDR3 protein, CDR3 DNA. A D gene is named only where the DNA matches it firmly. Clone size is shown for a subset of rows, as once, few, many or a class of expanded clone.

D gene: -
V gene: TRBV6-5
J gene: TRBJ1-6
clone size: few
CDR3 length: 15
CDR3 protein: CASSYSRNQGSPLHF
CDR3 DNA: TGTGCCAGCAGTTACTCGAGAAACCAGGGTTCACCCCTCCACTTT

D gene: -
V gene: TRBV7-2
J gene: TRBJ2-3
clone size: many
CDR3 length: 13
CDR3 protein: CASSPRFGDTQYF
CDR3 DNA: TGTGCCAGCAGCCCCCGCTTCGGAGATACGCAGTATTTT

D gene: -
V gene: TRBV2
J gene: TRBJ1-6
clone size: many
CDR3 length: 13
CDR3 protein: CAERVGGTSPLHF
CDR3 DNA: TGTGCCGAGAGAGTAGGGGGGACTTCACCCCTCCACTTT

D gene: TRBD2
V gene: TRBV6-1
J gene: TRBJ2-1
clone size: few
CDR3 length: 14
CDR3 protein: CASRGLARDNEQFF
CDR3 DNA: TGTGCCAGCAGGGGACTAGCGAGAGACAATGAGCAGTTCTTC

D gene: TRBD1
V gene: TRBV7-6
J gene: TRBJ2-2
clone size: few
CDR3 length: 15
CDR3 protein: CASSLEDRGAGELFF
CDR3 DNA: TGTGCCAGCAGCTTGGAAGACAGGGGTGCCGGGGAGCTGTTTTTT

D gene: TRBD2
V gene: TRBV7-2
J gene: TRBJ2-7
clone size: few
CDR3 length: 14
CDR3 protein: CASSLVGGEGEQYF
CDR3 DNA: TGTGCCAGCAGCTTAGTGGGGGGGGAGGGCGAGCAGTACTTC

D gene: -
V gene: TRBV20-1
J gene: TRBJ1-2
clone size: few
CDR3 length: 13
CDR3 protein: CSAPTDPNYGYTF
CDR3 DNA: TGCAGTGCTCCGACGGACCCCAACTATGGCTACACCTTC

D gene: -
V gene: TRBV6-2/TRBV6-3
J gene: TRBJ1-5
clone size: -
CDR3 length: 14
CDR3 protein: CASSWDVYNQPQHF
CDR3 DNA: TGTGCCAGCAGTTGGGACGTCTACAATCAGCCCCAGCATTTT

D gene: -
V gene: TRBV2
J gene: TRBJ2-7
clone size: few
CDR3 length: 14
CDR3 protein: CARGKGTLLHEQYF
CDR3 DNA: TGTGCCAGGGGGAAAGGGACATTGCTCCACGAGCAGTACTTC

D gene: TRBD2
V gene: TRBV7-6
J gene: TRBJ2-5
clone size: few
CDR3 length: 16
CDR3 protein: CASSPSGGVGQETQYF
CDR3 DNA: TGTGCCAGCTCTCCCTCGGGGGGGGTCGGTCAAGAGACCCAGTACTTC

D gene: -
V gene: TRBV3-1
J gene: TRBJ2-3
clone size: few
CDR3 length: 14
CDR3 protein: CASSLDYSTDTQYF
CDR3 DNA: TGTGCCAGCAGCCTGGACTACAGCACAGATACGCAGTATTTT

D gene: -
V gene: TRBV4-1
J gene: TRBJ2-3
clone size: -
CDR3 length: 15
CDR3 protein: CASRGARSGPDTQYF
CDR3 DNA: TGCGCCAGCAGAGGGGCCAGGAGCGGGCCAGATACGCAGTATTTT

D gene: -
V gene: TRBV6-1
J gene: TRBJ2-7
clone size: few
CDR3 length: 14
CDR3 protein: CASSERDPHYEQYF
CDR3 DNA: TGTGCCAGCAGTGAAAGGGACCCTCACTACGAGCAGTACTTC

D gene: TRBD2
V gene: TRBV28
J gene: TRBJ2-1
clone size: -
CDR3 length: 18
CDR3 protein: CASSSLGSTSGHYNEQFF
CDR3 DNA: TGTGCCAGCAGTTCCCTGGGGTCGACTAGCGGTCACTACAATGAGCAGTTCTTC

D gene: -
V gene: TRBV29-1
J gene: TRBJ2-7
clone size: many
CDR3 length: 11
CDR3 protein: CSVRTSYEQYF
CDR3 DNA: TGCAGCGTGAGGACGTCCTACGAGCAGTACTTC

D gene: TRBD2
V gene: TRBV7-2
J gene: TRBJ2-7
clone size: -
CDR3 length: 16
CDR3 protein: CASSLQSGSAVYEQYF
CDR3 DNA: TGTGCCAGCAGCTTACAAAGCGGGAGTGCCGTATACGAGCAGTACTTC

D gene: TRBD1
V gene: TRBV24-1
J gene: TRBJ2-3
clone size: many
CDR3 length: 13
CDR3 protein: CATSGGSTDTQYF
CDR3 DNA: TGTGCCACTTCAGGGGGTAGCACAGATACGCAGTATTTT

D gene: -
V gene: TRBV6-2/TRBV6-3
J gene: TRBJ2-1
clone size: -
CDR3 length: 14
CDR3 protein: CASSYSQLTNEQFF
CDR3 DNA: TGTGCCAGCAGTTACTCGCAGCTGACAAATGAGCAGTTCTTC

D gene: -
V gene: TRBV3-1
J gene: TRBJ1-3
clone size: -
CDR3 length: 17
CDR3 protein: CASSQVTGWVSGNTIYF
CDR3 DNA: TGTGCCAGCAGCCAAGTCACAGGATGGGTATCTGGAAACACCATATATTTT

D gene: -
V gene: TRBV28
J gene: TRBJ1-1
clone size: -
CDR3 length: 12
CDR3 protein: CASSMVNTEAFF
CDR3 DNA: TGTGCCAGCAGTATGGTGAACACTGAAGCTTTCTTT

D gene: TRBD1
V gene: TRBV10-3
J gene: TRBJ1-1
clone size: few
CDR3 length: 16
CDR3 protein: CAISETRQGLNTEAFF
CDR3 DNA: TGTGCCATCAGTGAGACGAGACAGGGATTGAACACTGAAGCTTTCTTT

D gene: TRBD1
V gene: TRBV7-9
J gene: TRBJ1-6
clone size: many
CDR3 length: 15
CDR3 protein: CASSELTGRNSPLHF
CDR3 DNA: TGTGCCAGCAGCGAATTGACAGGGCGCAATTCACCCCTCCACTTT

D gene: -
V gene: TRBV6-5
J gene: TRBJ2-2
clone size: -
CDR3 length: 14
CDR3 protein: CASSYPVPSGELFF
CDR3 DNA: TGTGCCAGCAGTTACCCGGTACCCAGCGGGGAGCTGTTTTTT

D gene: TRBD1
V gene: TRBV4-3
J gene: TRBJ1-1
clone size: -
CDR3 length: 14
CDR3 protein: CASSRVGQGAEAFF
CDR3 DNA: TGCGCCAGCAGCCGAGTAGGACAGGGGGCGGAAGCTTTCTTT

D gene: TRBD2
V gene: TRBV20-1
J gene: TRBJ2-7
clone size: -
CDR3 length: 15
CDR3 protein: CSARGLAGKSYEQYF
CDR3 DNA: TGCAGTGCTAGGGGGCTAGCGGGGAAATCCTACGAGCAGTACTTC